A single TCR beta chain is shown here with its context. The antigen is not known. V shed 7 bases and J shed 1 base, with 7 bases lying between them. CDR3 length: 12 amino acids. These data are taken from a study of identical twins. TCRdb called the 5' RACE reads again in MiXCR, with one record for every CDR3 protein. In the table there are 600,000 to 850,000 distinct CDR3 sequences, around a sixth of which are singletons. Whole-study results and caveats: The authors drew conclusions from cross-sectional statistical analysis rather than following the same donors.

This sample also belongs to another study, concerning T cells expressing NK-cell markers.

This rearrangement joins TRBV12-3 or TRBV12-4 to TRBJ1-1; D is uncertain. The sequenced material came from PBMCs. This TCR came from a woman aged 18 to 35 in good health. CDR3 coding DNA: TGTGCCAGCAATTGGGGGAACACTGAAGCTTTCTTT. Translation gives CASNWGNTEAFF.